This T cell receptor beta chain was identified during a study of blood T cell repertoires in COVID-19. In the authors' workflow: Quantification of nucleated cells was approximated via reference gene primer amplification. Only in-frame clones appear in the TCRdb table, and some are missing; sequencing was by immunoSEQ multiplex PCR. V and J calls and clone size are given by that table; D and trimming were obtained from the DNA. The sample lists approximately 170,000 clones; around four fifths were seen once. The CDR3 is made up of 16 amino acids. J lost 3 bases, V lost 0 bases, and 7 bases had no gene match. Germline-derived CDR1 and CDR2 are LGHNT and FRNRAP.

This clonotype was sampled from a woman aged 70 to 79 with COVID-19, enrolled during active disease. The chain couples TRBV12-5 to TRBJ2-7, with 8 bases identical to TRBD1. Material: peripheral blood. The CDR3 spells CASGLVDRGEDYEQYF. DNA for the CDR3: TGTGCTAGTGGTTTGGTCGACAGGGGAGAAGACTACGAGCAGTACTTC.